This T cell receptor (beta chain) is drawn from a study of shared clonotypes between healthy human individuals. The table came from immunoSEQ multiplex PCR; TCRdb's copy has only in-frame clones and leaves some out. The sample gives around 500,000 clones, about four fifths of which show up once; 13% is in the top ten. The source is a woman in her thirties or forties in good health. Some clones in this sample may be carry-over from other donors' samples. The sample taken for sequencing was PBMCs.

CDR3: CASSITGTGSYEQYF. The CDR3 DNA reads TGTGCCAGTAGTATAACGGGGACAGGGAGCTACGAGCAGTACTTC. The V gene is TRBV19, the J gene TRBJ2-7; the match to TRBD1 covers 9 bases. The junction had 5 bases not matched to a gene; V was cut back by 2 bases and J by 3 bases. Germline CDR1 and CDR2: LNHDA and SQIVND (reference sequence). The CDR3 contains 15 residues.